This entry concerns a single TCR beta chain. Its antigen remains unknown. The data are from a study of response to subunit inactivated influenza vaccine. Findings and caveats of the study: That few new T cells are recruited by each seasonal influenza vaccination was the authors' suggestion.

Via MiXCR, TCRdb re-called the RT-PCR reads, giving one row per CDR3 protein. The sample lists about 570,000 distinct CDR3 sequences; 10% to 15% were seen once. The receptor was isolated from a middle-aged man who received an inactivated influenza vaccine. The sequences come from PBMCs from blood, collected on the day of vaccination.

The CDR3 protein is CASIRTSGRDEQFF. As DNA, the CDR3 is TGTGCCAGCATCAGGACTAGCGGGAGGGATGAGCAGTTCTTC. The rearrangement joins TRBV7-9 to TRBJ2-1; 15 nucleotides line up with TRBD2. Germline values: CDR1 SEHNR, CDR2 FQNEAQ (reference sequence). CDR3 length: 14 residues. V dropped 7 bases and J dropped 8; count of bases not matched to a gene: 3. The entire variable domain, with the rest obtained from reference TRBV7-9 and TRBJ2-1, is as follows: DTGVSQNPRHKITKRGQNVTFRCDPISEHNRLYWYRQTLGQGPEFLTYFQNEAQLEKSRLLSDRFSAERPKGSFSTLEIQRTEQGDSAMYLCASIRTSGRDEQFFGPGTRLTVL.